Presented here are 14 T cell receptor beta chains from one specimen sequenced in a study of blood T cell repertoires in COVID-19. TCRdb's table, derived via immunoSEQ multiplex PCR, lists solely in-frame clones and lacks some. This sample has around 300,000 clones, with 90% found just once. Sequencing used peripheral blood. These receptors originate from a woman aged 40 to 50 with COVID-19, enrolled during active disease.

The V gene is TRBV28, the J gene TRBJ1-4, with TRBD1 matching over 7 bases. With V trimmed by 10 bases and J by 4 bases, 6 bases remained unmatched. CDR3 size: 13 residues. Germline loops: CDR1 MDHEN, CDR2 SYDVKM. Here the CDR3 DNA reads TGTGCCATCTCCGACAGGGTTAATGAAAAACTGTTTTTT. It encodes CAISDRVNEKLFF.

J is TRBJ2-1 and V is TRBV15, with TRBD2 as a possible D gene (5 bases). Germline CDR1 reads LNHNV; CDR2 reads YYDKDF (reference sequence). The CDR3 is made up of 16 amino acids. V dropped 1 base and J dropped 6 bases, with 16 bases sitting between them. CDR3 protein: CATSRALAVVGNEQFF. DNA of the CDR3: TGTGCCACCAGCAGAGCCCTAGCAGTGGTGGGCAATGAGCAGTTCTTC.

The V gene is TRBV6-6, the J gene TRBJ2-1; 9 nucleotides line up with TRBD2. J was trimmed by 1 base and V by 4 bases; bases with no gene match: 5. The CDR3 extends over 16 amino acids. Germline V CDR1 and CDR2: MNHNY, SVGAGI (reference sequence). The DNA for the CDR3 is TGTGCCAGCAGTTCCAGAGCGGGGGGATCCTACAATGAGCAGTTCTTC. Its protein product is CASSSRAGGSYNEQFF.

The CDR3 DNA reads TGTGCCAGCAGCCCCCAAGCCGGGAGTGCAGATACGCAGTATTTT. Translated: CASSPQAGSADTQYF. V is TRBV7-2 and J is TRBJ2-3, with D possibly matching TRBD2 (6 bases). The V gene's germline CDR1 is SGHTA and CDR2 FQGNSA. The CDR3 covers 15 residues. The ends were cut back, 5 bases at V and 4 bases at J, with 16 bases in the middle.

This chain joins TRBV29-1 and TRBJ1-2; the D is unclear. In germline, CDR1 is SQVTM, CDR2 ANQGSEA. The CDR3 consists of 14 residues. Trimming pared 3 bases from V and 3 bases from J, leaving 14 bases between. This chain's CDR3 is CSVEMKSGHYGYTF. The CDR3, as DNA: TGCAGCGTTGAGATGAAGTCAGGTCACTATGGCTACACCTTC.

In DNA, the CDR3 is TGTGCCAGCAGCCAAGAGTGGGGGGGATCCTACAATGAGCAGTTCTTC. As protein: CASSQEWGGSYNEQFF. The chain links TRBV14 to TRBJ2-1; the match to TRBD2 covers 7 bases. From germline, CDR1 is SGHDN and CDR2 FVKESK. The CDR3 spans 16 residues. V trimming: 0 bases; J trimming: 1 base; junction bases outside the gene matches: 3. The whole variable domain, remainder taken from reference TRBV14 and TRBJ2-1, is EAGVTQFPSHSVIEKGQTVTLRCDPISGHDNLYWYRRVMGKEIKFLLHFVKESKQDESGMPNNRFLAERTGGTYSTLKVQPAELEDSGVYFCASSQEWGGSYNEQFFGPGTRLTVL.

In this sample, this clone turned up a few times. This chain connects TRBV2 to TRBJ2-5; 10 bases are shared with TRBD1. The CDR3 extends over 16 amino acids. The V gene end was trimmed by 5 bases and the J gene end by 5 bases; junction bases not matched to a gene: 11. CDR1 SNHLY and CDR2 FYNNEI come from the germline V gene. Written as DNA, the CDR3 is TGTGCCAGCAGTTTTCCGCCGGGACAGGGGACGGAGACCCAGTACTTC. As protein: CASSFPPGQGTETQYF.

The genes are TRBV7-2 and TRBJ1-1; the D gene is possibly TRBD1 (5 bases). CDR3 length: 18 amino acids. Looked up from germline, CDR1 is SGHTA and CDR2 is FQGNSA. Trimming removed 1 base from V and 3 bases from J, with 21 bases in between. The CDR3 region has the DNA TGTGCCAGCAGCTTAGGTAGGGGCAGGGCGGCGTGGGACACTGAAGCTTTCTTT. As protein: CASSLGRGRAAWDTEAFF.

The rearrangement links TRBV27 to TRBJ1-2, with 10 bases identical to TRBD1. The V gene's germline CDR1 is MNHEY and CDR2 SMNVEV (reference sequence). This CDR3 has 16 amino acids. Trimming removed 3 bases from V and 4 bases from J; junction bases left unmatched: 8. CDR3 sequence reads: CASSFRGDRGRYGYTF. For the CDR3, the DNA is TGTGCCAGCAGTTTCCGCGGGGACAGGGGTCGCTATGGCTACACCTTC.

This chain uses TRBV28 with TRBJ1-4; 7 bases match TRBD1. This CDR3 is built from 14 residues. Losses at the gene ends were 7 bases for V and 4 bases for J; bases not matched to a gene: 6. CDR1 is MDHEN, CDR2 SYDVKM, per germline. Here the CDR3 DNA reads TGTGCCAGCACCGCGGACAGGTTTAATGAAAAACTGTTTTTT. It codes for CASTADRFNEKLFF.

V usage is TRBV7-3 and J usage is TRBJ2-3; 11 bases agree with TRBD2. The CDR3 has 16 residues. Germline-derived CDR1 and CDR2 are SGHTA and FQGTGA. With 2 bases clipped from V and 3 bases from J, the junction kept 4 bases outside the gene matches. CDR3 sequence: CASSLSASGRTDTQYF. The CDR3 DNA reads as TGTGCCAGCAGCTTATCGGCTAGCGGGAGGACAGATACGCAGTATTTT.

This clone was counted a single time. The chain is built from TRBV28 and TRBJ1-5; possibly TRBD1 for D (5 bases). The CDR3 length is 18 residues. CDR1 and CDR2 from the germline V gene are MDHEN and SYDVKM. Trimming removed 7 bases at V and 1 base at J, with 23 bases between. DNA for the CDR3: TGTGCCAGCACCAAAAGCGGGTTGAGAAAGGGGAGCAATCAGCCCCAGCATTTT. Residues: CASTKSGLRKGSNQPQHF.

This chain uses TRBV30 with TRBJ1-2; 7 nucleotides align to TRBD1. Germline V gene sequence: CDR1 GTSNPN, CDR2 SVGIG (reference sequence). CDR3 length equals 13 residues. V lost 2 bases to trimming and J lost 4 bases; unmatched junction nucleotides: 4. CDR3 nucleotides: TGTGCCTGGAGTAGGGGGCGCGGCTATGGCTACACCTTC. Translated: CAWSRGRGYGYTF.

The V and J genes are TRBV19 and TRBJ1-1; D gene uncertain. The CDR3 spans 12 residues. CDR1 is LNHDA, CDR2 SQIVND, per germline (reference sequence). With 5 bases removed from V and 8 bases from J, the gap between germline ends came to 12 bases. The CDR3 is CASSPRTGEAFF. CDR3 nucleotide sequence: TGTGCCAGTAGTCCCCGGACGGGAGAAGCTTTCTTT.